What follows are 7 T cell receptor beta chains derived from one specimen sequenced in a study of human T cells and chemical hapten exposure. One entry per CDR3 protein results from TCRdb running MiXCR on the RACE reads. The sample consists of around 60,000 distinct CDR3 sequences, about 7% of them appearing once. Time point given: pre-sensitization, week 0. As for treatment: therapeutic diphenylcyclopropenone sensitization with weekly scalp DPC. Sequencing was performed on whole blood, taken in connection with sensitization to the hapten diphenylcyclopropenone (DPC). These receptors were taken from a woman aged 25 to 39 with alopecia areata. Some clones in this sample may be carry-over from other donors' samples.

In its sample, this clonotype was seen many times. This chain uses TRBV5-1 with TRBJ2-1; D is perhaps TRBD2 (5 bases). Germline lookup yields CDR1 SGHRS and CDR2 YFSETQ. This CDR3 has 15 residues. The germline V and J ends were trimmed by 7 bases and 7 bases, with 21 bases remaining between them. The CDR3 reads CASHARDRAANEQFF. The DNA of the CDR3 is TGCGCCAGCCATGCTCGCGACCGAGCGGCGAATGAGCAGTTCTTC.

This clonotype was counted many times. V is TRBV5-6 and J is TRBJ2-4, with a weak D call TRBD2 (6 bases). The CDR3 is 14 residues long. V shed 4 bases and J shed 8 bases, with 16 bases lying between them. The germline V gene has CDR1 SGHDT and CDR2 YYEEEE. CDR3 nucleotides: TGTGCCAGCAGCGGTGGACTATCGGGTCACATTCAGTACTTC. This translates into CASSGGLSGHIQYF. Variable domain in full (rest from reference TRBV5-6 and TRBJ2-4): DAGVTQSPTHLIKTRGQQVTLRCSPKSGHDTVSWYQQALGQGPQFIFQYYEEEERQRGNFPDRFSGHQFPNYSSELNVNALLLGDSALYLCASSGGLSGHIQYFGAGTRLSVL.

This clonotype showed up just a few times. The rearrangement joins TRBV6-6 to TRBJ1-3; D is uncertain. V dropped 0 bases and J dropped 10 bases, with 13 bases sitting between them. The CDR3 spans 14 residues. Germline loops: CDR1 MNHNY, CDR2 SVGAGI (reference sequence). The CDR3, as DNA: TGTGCCAGCAGTTACTCAGGCAGCGGATATACCATATATTTT. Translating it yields CASSYSGSGYTIYF.

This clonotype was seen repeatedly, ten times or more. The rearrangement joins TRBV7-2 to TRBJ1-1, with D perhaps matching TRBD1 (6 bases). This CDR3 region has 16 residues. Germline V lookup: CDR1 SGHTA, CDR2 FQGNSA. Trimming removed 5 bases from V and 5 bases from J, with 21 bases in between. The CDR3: CASSQGRTSWGTEAFF. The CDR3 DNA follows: TGTGCCAGCAGCCAGGGGCGGACCTCCTGGGGTACTGAAGCTTTCTTT.

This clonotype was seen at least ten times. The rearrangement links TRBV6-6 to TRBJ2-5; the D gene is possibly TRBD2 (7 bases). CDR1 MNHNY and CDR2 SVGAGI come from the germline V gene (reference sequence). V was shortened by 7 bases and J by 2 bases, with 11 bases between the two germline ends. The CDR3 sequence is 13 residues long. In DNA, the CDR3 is TGTGCCAGCACTAGGGGGGGTCAAGAGACCCAGTACTTC. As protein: CASTRGGQETQYF.

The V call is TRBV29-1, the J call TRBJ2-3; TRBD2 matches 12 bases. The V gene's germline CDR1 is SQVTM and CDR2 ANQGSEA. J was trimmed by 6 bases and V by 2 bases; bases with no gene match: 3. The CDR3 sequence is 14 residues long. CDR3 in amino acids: CSVERLAGVDTQYF. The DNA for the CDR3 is TGCAGCGTTGAACGACTAGCGGGGGTGGATACGCAGTATTTT.

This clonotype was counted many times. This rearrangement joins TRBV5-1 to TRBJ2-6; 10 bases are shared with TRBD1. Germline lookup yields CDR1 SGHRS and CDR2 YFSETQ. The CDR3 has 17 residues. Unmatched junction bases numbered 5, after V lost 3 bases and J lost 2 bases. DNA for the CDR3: TGCGCCAGCAGCTCCTTGACAGGGGGCACTGGGGCCAACGTCCTGACTTTC. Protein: CASSSLTGGTGANVLTF.